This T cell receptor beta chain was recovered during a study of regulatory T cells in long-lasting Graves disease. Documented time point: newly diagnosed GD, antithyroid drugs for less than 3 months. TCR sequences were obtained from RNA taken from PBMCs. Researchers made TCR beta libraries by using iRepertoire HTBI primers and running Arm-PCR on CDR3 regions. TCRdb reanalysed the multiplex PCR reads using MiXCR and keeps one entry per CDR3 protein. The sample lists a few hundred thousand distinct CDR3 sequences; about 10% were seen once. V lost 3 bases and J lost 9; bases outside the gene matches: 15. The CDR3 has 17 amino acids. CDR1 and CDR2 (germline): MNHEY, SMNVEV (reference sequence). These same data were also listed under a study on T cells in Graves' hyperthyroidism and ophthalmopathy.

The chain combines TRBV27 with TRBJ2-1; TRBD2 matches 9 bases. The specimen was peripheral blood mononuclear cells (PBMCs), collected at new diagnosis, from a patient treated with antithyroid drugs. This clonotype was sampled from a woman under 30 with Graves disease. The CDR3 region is CASSFAGWAGGPGEQFF. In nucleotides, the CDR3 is TGTGCCAGCAGTTTCGCGGGTTGGGCGGGAGGGCCGGGTGAGCAGTTCTTC.